This T cell receptor (beta chain) came from a study of T cell responses to AZD1222 COVID-19 vaccine. TCRdb's copy holds only in-frame clones and misses some; the assay was immunoSEQ multiplex PCR. Seen here are fewer than 90,000 clones, around nine tenths observed once, and the top ten hold approximately 10%. Only a few counts were recorded for this clone. What it binds is not known. A read error may account for a junction end that differs from germline. Notes on the study in general: No day 14 peak samples; only post-peak repertoires were characterized.

CDR3 length: 13 amino acids. Germline V gene data show CDR1 as MNHEY and CDR2 as SMNVEV (reference sequence). Source: peripheral blood, taken on day 0 of AZD1222 vaccination. The receptor was isolated from an adult in good health. The J gene is TRBJ1-1, the V gene TRBV27; possibly TRBD1 for D (6 bases). Written as DNA, the CDR3 is TGTGCCAGCAGTATATCCGGGACATCGGAAGCTTTCTTT. Protein sequence: CASSISGTSEAFF.